The clone carrying this TCR beta chain was counted only a few times. Its target is not known. This entry comes from a study of vaccination effects on CD4 cells after COVID-19. Study context: Each participant was given two doses of one vaccine (BNT162b2 or mRNA-1273).

Trimming left V 2 bases short and J 14 bases short, with 13 bases between. The CDR3 is made up of 13 amino acids. Germline CDR1 and CDR2: LGHDT and YNNKEL (reference sequence). Sequencing was preceded by expansion of antigen-specific CD4+ T cells with viral peptide pools in the ViraFEST assay. Upon completion of roughly ten days in culture, CD4+ T cells were isolated. People in the vaccine group had not been infected with SARS-CoV-2 before, and their nucleocapsid antibodies were negative. The table came from immunoSEQ multiplex PCR; TCRdb's copy has only in-frame clones and leaves some out. Of tens of thousands of clones in the sample, approximately 71% were seen once.

The gene calls are TRBV3-1 (or the pseudogene TRBV3-2) and TRBJ1-6; D not resolved. This sample comprised CD4+ T cells from PBMCs cultured with HCoV-OC43 spike peptides, obtained before COVID-19 vaccination. Stated subset: HCoV-OC43 spike overlapping peptide pool stimulation. This receptor was taken from a human donor who received a COVID-19 vaccine. CDR3 protein: CASSQSTLFSLHF. Here the CDR3 DNA reads TGTGCCAGCAGCCAATCGACTCTTTTTTCCCTCCACTTT.